These 28 T cell receptor beta chains were sequenced from one sample in a study of blood T cell repertoires in COVID-19. Sequenced by immunoSEQ multiplex PCR; TCRdb stores in-frame clones only, minus some. The sample includes tens of thousands of clones, 84% of them seen just once. Sequenced: peripheral blood. The receptors originated from a man aged 70-80 years with acute or convalescent COVID-19.

The CDR3 DNA follows: TGTGCCAGCAGCCAACCTACGGCGGGGGAGACAGATACGCAGTATTTT. Amino acids: CASSQPTAGETDTQYF. This chain connects TRBV4-2 to TRBJ2-3, with 7 bases matching TRBD2. The length of the CDR3 is 16 residues. Germline V gene sequence: CDR1 LGHNA, CDR2 YNFKEQ. V was pared by 2 bases and J by 3 bases, with 8 bases of the junction left unmatched.

This clone occurred a few times. DNA of the CDR3: TGTGCCAGCAGTTACCCGGAAGAGACCCAGTACTTC. Protein: CASSYPEETQYF. The chain combines TRBV6-5 with TRBJ2-5, with unresolved D. CDR3 length: 12 amino acids. V lost 2 bases and J 3 bases, leaving 4 bases between the germline ends. Germline CDR1 and CDR2: MNHEY and SVGAGI.

The chain joins TRBV24-1 to TRBJ2-7; the D gene is possibly TRBD2 (6 bases). Germline-derived CDR1 and CDR2 are KGHDR and SFDVKD. V lost 5 bases and J lost 5, with 12 bases in between. The CDR3 has 13 amino acids. CDR3 DNA sequence: TGTGCCACCAGTGGGGACTCCGTGGACGAGCAGTACTTC. Its protein product is CATSGDSVDEQYF.

The rearrangement uses TRBV6-6 and TRBJ1-2; no clear D gene. The CDR3 has 11 amino acids. CDR1 and CDR2 (germline): MNHNY, SVGAGI (reference sequence). Trimming removed 2 bases from V and 7 bases from J, with 5 bases in between. CDR3 coding DNA: TGTGCCAGCAGTTACCGGGTTGGCTACACCTTC. Protein: CASSYRVGYTF.

This clone was detected once. V is TRBV2 and J is TRBJ2-2, with 8 bases aligning to TRBD2. CDR1 is SNHLY, CDR2 FYNNEI, per germline. The CDR3 contains 16 residues. Losses at the gene ends were 2 bases for V and 6 bases for J; bases not matched to a gene: 8. CDR3 nucleotide sequence: TGTGCCAGCAGTGAATGGATAGCGGGAATGGCCGGGGAGCTGTTTTTT. It is translated as CASSEWIAGMAGELFF.

The V call is TRBV7-2, the J call TRBJ2-7; tentatively, D is TRBD2 (6 bases). The CDR3 sequence is 14 residues long. Germline V gives CDR1 SGHTA, CDR2 FQGNSA. Trimming stripped 5 bases from V and 0 bases from J, with 11 bases between. This CDR3 reads CASSGVDYSYEQYF. The DNA of the CDR3 is TGTGCCAGCAGCGGGGTGGACTACTCCTACGAGCAGTACTTC.

V gene TRBV5-6 combines with J gene TRBJ1-1; TRBD1 aligns across 7 bases. Germline V gene lookup returns CDR1 SGHDT and CDR2 YYEEEE. The CDR3 has 13 residues. V lost 4 bases, J lost 5 bases, and 5 bases stayed unmatched. Here the CDR3 reads CASSAYRGTEAFF. The CDR3 nucleotides read TGTGCCAGCAGCGCCTACAGGGGAACTGAAGCTTTCTTT.

This chain joins TRBV6-6 and TRBJ2-6, with unresolved D. Germline-derived CDR1 and CDR2 are MNHNY and SVGAGI (reference sequence). V was trimmed by 10 bases and J by 4 bases, leaving 11 bases between them. The CDR3 is 13 amino acids. CDR3 sequence reads: CATEVSGANVLTF. The CDR3 nucleotides read TGTGCCACTGAGGTGTCAGGGGCCAACGTCCTGACTTTC.

This chain uses TRBV15 with TRBJ1-2; D not certain. V was trimmed by 1 base and J by 4 bases, leaving 16 bases between them. Germline V CDR1 and CDR2: LNHNV, YYDKDF (reference sequence). The CDR3 extends over 16 amino acids. CDR3 sequence reads: CATSRVEESFVYGYTF. The CDR3 DNA reads TGTGCCACCAGCAGAGTGGAGGAGAGCTTCGTCTATGGCTACACCTTC.

The chain couples TRBV5-1 to TRBJ2-3; D possibly corresponds to TRBD2 (5 bases). This CDR3 comprises 15 residues. The germline V gene has CDR1 SGHRS and CDR2 YFSETQ. Trimming removed 0 bases at V and 1 base at J, with 9 bases between. The DNA of the CDR3 is TGCGCCAGCAGCTTGGCCGGGGTTGGCACAGATACGCAGTATTTT. Encoded protein: CASSLAGVGTDTQYF.

This clone appeared once. The CDR3 protein is CASSRIDRGVNEQYF. Here the CDR3 DNA reads TGCGCCAGCAGCCGTATCGACAGGGGCGTCAACGAGCAGTACTTC. The V and J genes are TRBV4-3 and TRBJ2-7; 8 nucleotides agree with TRBD1. Trimming took 4 bases from V and 5 from J; bases not matched to a gene: 10. Germline lookup yields CDR1 LGHNA and CDR2 YSLEER. The CDR3 length is 15 residues.

The chain recombines TRBV5-1 with TRBJ2-6; the D is unclear. Germline values: CDR1 SGHRS, CDR2 YFSETQ. The CDR3 contains 17 residues. Trimming took off 0 bases at V and 4 bases at J, with 14 bases between the two ends. The CDR3 spells CASSLAEPLTGANVLTF. CDR3 coding DNA: TGCGCCAGCAGCTTGGCCGAGCCTTTAACCGGGGCCAACGTCCTGACTTTC. Based on the CDR3 plus reference TRBV5-1 and TRBJ2-6, the full variable domain is KAGVTQTPRYLIKTRGQQVTLSCSPISGHRSVSWYQQTPGQGLQFLFEYFSETQRNKGNFPGRFSGRQFSNSRSEMNVSTLELGDSALYLCASSLAEPLTGANVLTFGAGSRLTVL.

The V gene is TRBV19, the J gene TRBJ2-7; a possible D gene is TRBD1 (5 bases). V lost 5 bases and J 6 bases, leaving 20 bases between the germline ends. Germline CDR1 and CDR2: LNHDA and SQIVND (reference sequence). The CDR3 covers 15 residues. The chain's CDR3 is CASSSQGLLTGEQYF. As DNA, the CDR3 is TGTGCCAGTAGTTCCCAGGGCCTTCTAACGGGCGAGCAGTACTTC.

The CDR3: CSASDYGAGGKNIQYF. The CDR3 DNA follows: TGCAGTGCTAGTGATTACGGGGCGGGAGGCAAAAACATTCAGTACTTC. The V gene is TRBV20-1, the J gene TRBJ2-4; 8 bases fit TRBD2. J gave up 3 bases and V 3 bases, and 10 bases lay outside the gene matches. Germline CDR1 DFQATT, CDR2 SNEGSKA (reference sequence). The CDR3 covers 16 residues.

On this clone itself: A junction end diverges from the germline sequence, so it may reflect a read error. V gene TRBV5-1 combines with J gene TRBJ1-3; 8 bases are a match to TRBD1. Germline CDR1 and CDR2: SGHRS and YFSETQ. The length of the CDR3 is 17 residues. The CDR3, as DNA: TGCGCCAGCAGCAGGACAGGGCGAGATTTAACCGGAAGCACCATATATTTT. Translation: CASSRTGRDLTGSTIYF. The variable domain in full, with the rest retrieved from reference TRBV5-1 and TRBJ1-3, is KAGVTQTPRYLIKTRGQQVTLSCSPISGHRSVSWYQQTPGQGLQFLFEYFSETQRNKGNFPGRFSGRQFSNSRSEMNVSTLELGDSALYLCASSRTGRDLTGSTIYFGEGSWLTVV.

The chain links TRBV5-1 to TRBJ2-3; no clear D gene. V was clipped by 6 bases and J by 5 bases, with 13 bases between them. Germline loops: CDR1 SGHRS, CDR2 YFSETQ. The CDR3 runs to 13 residues. The DNA of the CDR3 is TGCGCCAGCACCCGAGACGGGTTAGATACGCAGTATTTT. As protein: CASTRDGLDTQYF.

In this sample, this clone turned up once. The chain combines TRBV7-3 with TRBJ1-1; D remains ambiguous. Germline assignment: CDR1 SGHTA and CDR2 FQGTGA. V was clipped by 3 bases and J by 3 bases, with 8 bases between them. There are 13 residues in the CDR3. The CDR3, as DNA: TGTGCCAGCAGCTTTGTACTGGACACTGAAGCTTTCTTT. Its protein is CASSFVLDTEAFF.

This sequence joins TRBV6-5 and TRBJ2-1; no clear D gene. The length of the CDR3 is 12 residues. Germline lookup yields CDR1 MNHEY and CDR2 SVGAGI. Between the trimmed V and J ends, which lost 6 bases and 10 bases, there was a span of 13 bases. CDR3 sequence: CASSDYNYEQFF. The DNA of the CDR3 is TGTGCCAGCAGCGATTACAATTACGAGCAGTTCTTC.

The chain links TRBV29-1 to TRBJ1-2; D uncertain. The CDR3 extends over 11 amino acids. The V and J ends lost 4 bases and 8 bases respectively, with 11 bases between them. Germline CDR1 reads SQVTM; CDR2 reads ANQGSEA. CDR3 sequence reads: CSVAGVFGYTF. The CDR3, as DNA: TGCAGCGTTGCCGGGGTTTTCGGCTACACCTTC.

This clone was seen only once. This chain connects TRBV7-3 to TRBJ2-1; the match to TRBD2 covers 12 bases. The CDR3 length is 15 residues. Germline V gene sequence: CDR1 SGHTA, CDR2 FQGTGA. The V and J ends lost 0 bases and 9 bases, in that order; junction bases with no gene match: 3. The CDR3 sequence is CASSLTLAGGGEQFF. As DNA, the CDR3 is TGTGCCAGCAGCTTAACCCTAGCGGGAGGGGGTGAGCAGTTCTTC.

Here the CDR3 DNA reads TGTGCCAGCTCACGATCGCTCAGTCTCTACAATGAGCAGTTCTTC. Translated: CASSRSLSLYNEQFF. The chain couples TRBV18 to TRBJ2-1, with unresolved D. Germline-derived CDR1 and CDR2 are KGHSH and LQKENI. The CDR3 extends over 15 amino acids. V lost 4 bases and J 3 bases, leaving 13 bases between the germline ends.

This chain joins TRBV18 and TRBJ2-5; D unclear. Germline CDR1 KGHSH, CDR2 LQKENI. Trimming cost V 3 bases and J 4 bases, with 6 bases left between them. There are 12 residues in the CDR3. Here the CDR3 reads CASSPKRETQYF. In DNA form, the CDR3 reads TGTGCCAGCTCACCGAAGAGAGAGACCCAGTACTTC.

V usage is TRBV28 and J usage is TRBJ2-5; possibly TRBD1 for D (5 bases). V gave up 2 bases and J gave up 5 bases, with 9 bases separating them. The CDR3 length is 13 residues. CDR1 is MDHEN, CDR2 SYDVKM, per germline. CDR3 coding DNA: TGTGCCAGCAGTTTAGCAGGGATGGAGACCCAGTACTTC. Protein sequence: CASSLAGMETQYF.

The J gene is TRBJ1-5, the V gene TRBV2; tentative D call: TRBD1 (6 bases). Trimming left V 6 bases short and J 3 bases short, with 12 bases between. The germline CDR1 and CDR2 sequences are SNHLY and FYNNEI. The CDR3 has 14 residues. The CDR3 bases are TGTGCCAGCAGCCCGCAGGGGAACAATCAGCCCCAGCATTTT. It encodes CASSPQGNNQPQHF.

The chain carries TRBV7-8 and TRBJ2-1; TRBD2 agrees at 9 bases. Germline V gene lookup returns CDR1 SGHVS and CDR2 FQNEAQ. V gave up 8 bases and J gave up 5 bases; unmatched junction bases: 10. The CDR3 contains 15 residues. In DNA form, the CDR3 reads TGTGCCAGCCGCGGGGGGGGGCAACTGGACAATGAGCAGTTCTTC. It specifies CASRGGGQLDNEQFF.

This clone was seen only a few times. The rearrangement uses TRBV4-1 and TRBJ1-5; D unresolved. The V and J ends lost 0 bases and 7 bases respectively, with 13 bases between them. The CDR3 totals 15 residues. Germline V gene sequence: CDR1 MGHRA, CDR2 YSYEKL. Here the CDR3 reads CASSQERGTGQPQHF. In nucleotides, the CDR3 is TGCGCCAGCAGCCAAGAACGGGGTACGGGGCAGCCCCAGCATTTT.

This chain connects TRBV18 to TRBJ2-1, with TRBD1 matching over 8 bases. Germline assignment: CDR1 KGHSH and CDR2 LQKENI. The CDR3 runs 14 residues. After removal of 2 bases from V and 5 bases from J, the junction contained 2 bases not matched to a gene. The DNA for the CDR3 is TGTGCCAGCTCACCAGGGACAGGTGACAATGAGCAGTTCTTC. It encodes CASSPGTGDNEQFF.

The chain is built from TRBV18 and TRBJ2-1; D may be TRBD1 (6 bases). The CDR3 runs to 15 residues. Germline V gene lookup returns CDR1 KGHSH and CDR2 LQKENI. Trimming removed 2 bases at V and 4 bases at J, with 12 bases between. CDR3 bases: TGTGCCAGCTCACCAGGGGACACTTATTACAATGAGCAGTTCTTC. It codes for CASSPGDTYYNEQFF.